Following are 21 T cell receptor beta chains from one sample sequenced in a study of blood T cell repertoires in COVID-19. Repertoires were generated with immunoSEQ multiplex PCR, while TCRdb's copy carries only in-frame clones and drops some. The sample consists of 210,000 or so clones, approximately 80% of them appearing once. The sample taken for sequencing was peripheral blood. Receptors originate from a human donor in a cohort sampled during active COVID-19.

In this sample, this clone turned up once. The J gene is TRBJ1-4, the V gene TRBV5-5; 8 positions match TRBD1. V lost 4 bases and J lost 11; bases outside the gene matches: 13. The CDR3 totals 15 residues. From germline, CDR1 is SGHKS and CDR2 YYEKEE (reference sequence). The CDR3 is CASSMGDRGAEKLFF. The CDR3 coding sequence is TGTGCCAGCAGCATGGGAGACAGGGGCGCCGAGAAACTGTTTTTT.

The gene calls are TRBV6-4 and TRBJ1-2; 8 nucleotides agree with TRBD1. V was clipped by 3 bases and J by 7 bases; unmatched bases: 4. CDR1 and CDR2 (germline): MRHNA, SNTAGT. The CDR3 is 13 amino acids. CDR3 amino acids: CASSETGERGYTF. The CDR3, as DNA: TGTGCCAGCAGTGAGACAGGGGAGCGTGGCTACACCTTC.

V is TRBV18 and J is TRBJ1-3; 9 nucleotides line up with TRBD1. CDR3 length: 16 amino acids. In germline, CDR1 is KGHSH, CDR2 LQKENI. The ends lost 3 bases at V and 3 bases at J; junction bases unmatched: 6. CDR3 nucleotides: TGTGCCAGCTCACCCCGGGACAGGGATGATGGAAACACCATATATTTT. Protein: CASSPRDRDDGNTIYF.

The chain has TRBV21-1 and TRBJ1-1; the DNA was not used to check the table's D call, TRBD1. TRBV21-1 represents a pseudogene. The CDR3 sequence is 14 residues long. The CDR3 sequence is CARTKGTGGTEAFF. CDR3 bases: TGTGCCCGAACAAAAGGGACAGGGGGCACTGAAGCTTTCTTT.

The V gene is TRBV15, the J gene TRBJ1-5, with 7 bases fitting TRBD1. V lost 4 bases, J lost 4 bases, and 4 bases stayed unmatched. In germline, CDR1 is LNHNV, CDR2 YYDKDF (reference sequence). The CDR3 sequence is 14 residues long. CDR3 residues: CATSTQGGNQPQHF. The CDR3 nucleotides are TGTGCCACCAGCACTCAGGGGGGAAATCAGCCCCAGCATTTT.

The table lists this clone with a few counts. The chain employs TRBV2 and TRBJ2-7; possibly TRBD1 for D (6 bases). The CDR3 runs to 17 residues. CDR1 and CDR2 from the germline V gene are SNHLY and FYNNEI. Deletions cut 5 bases from V and 4 bases from J, with 24 bases between. The CDR3 is CASSSTPLGPGQYEQYF. The CDR3 DNA reads as TGTGCCAGCAGTTCGACCCCATTAGGCCCCGGACAGTACGAGCAGTACTTC. Using reference TRBV2 and TRBJ2-7 for the parts outside the CDR3, the full variable domain is EPEVTQTPSHQVTQMGQEVILRCVPISNHLYFYWYRQILGQKVEFLVSFYNNEISEKSEIFDDQFSVERPDGSNFTLKIRSTKLEDSAMYFCASSSTPLGPGQYEQYFGPGTRLTVT.

The chain combines TRBV10-1 with TRBJ2-1, with TRBD2 matching over 12 bases. J gave up 7 bases and V 2 bases, and 9 bases lay outside the gene matches. The germline V gene encodes CDR1 WNHNN and CDR2 SYGVQD (reference sequence). The CDR3 totals 17 residues. CDR3 loop: CASSELALAGGPNEQFF. The CDR3 DNA reads TGCGCCAGCAGTGAGCTTGCCCTAGCGGGGGGGCCTAATGAGCAGTTCTTC.

This chain uses TRBV4-1 with TRBJ2-1; 7 nucleotides align to TRBD2. Germline trimming cut 1 base from V and 7 bases from J; bases unmatched to any gene: 13. In germline, CDR1 is MGHRA, CDR2 YSYEKL. The CDR3 sequence is 17 residues long. CDR3 amino acids: CASSQGGGRVNNNEQFF. The CDR3 coding sequence is TGCGCCAGCAGCCAAGGAGGCGGGAGAGTAAATAATAATGAGCAGTTCTTC.

V usage is TRBV4-1 and J usage is TRBJ1-6; D is unclear. The CDR3 extends over 13 amino acids. V was clipped by 0 bases and J by 8 bases, with 5 bases between them. The germline gives CDR1 MGHRA, CDR2 YSYEKL. The DNA for the CDR3 is TGCGCCAGCAGCCAAGATCGAGATTCACCCCTCCACTTT. Amino acid sequence: CASSQDRDSPLHF.

The chain recombines TRBV6-5 with TRBJ1-2; 7 bases agree with TRBD1. V dropped 4 bases and J dropped 3; count of bases not matched to a gene: 8. The germline CDR1 and CDR2 sequences are MNHEY and SVGAGI. The length of the CDR3 is 15 residues. This chain's CDR3 is CASSSYRGSYYGYTF. The CDR3 bases are TGTGCCAGCAGTTCCTACAGGGGATCTTACTATGGCTACACCTTC.

The chain links TRBV10-3 to TRBJ2-3; D gene ambiguous. The germline V and J ends were trimmed by 11 bases and 1 base, with 10 bases remaining between them. Germline V CDR1 and CDR2: ENHRY, SYGVKD. CDR3 length: 12 residues. The CDR3 loop is CAVLRGTDTQYF. The CDR3 region has the DNA TGTGCCGTCCTACGGGGCACAGATACGCAGTATTTT.

The genes are TRBV7-9 and TRBJ1-3, with a tentative D call TRBD1 (6 bases). CDR3 size: 14 residues. Germline values: CDR1 SEHNR, CDR2 FQNEAQ (reference sequence). Trimming removed 5 bases from V and 2 bases from J, with 10 bases in between. The CDR3 DNA reads as TGTGCCAGCAGCCCGGACAGACCTGGAAACACCATATATTTT. This gives the protein CASSPDRPGNTIYF.

The chain has TRBV6-5 and TRBJ1-6, with D perhaps matching TRBD1 (5 bases). Germline V gene data show CDR1 as MNHEY and CDR2 as SVGAGI. V was cut by 6 bases and J by 7 bases, with 13 bases left in between. This CDR3 spans 14 amino acids. The CDR3 DNA is TGTGCCAGCAGCCGGGGACTGGGAAATTCACCCCTCCACTTT. Protein: CASSRGLGNSPLHF.

The chain uses TRBV5-6 and TRBJ2-2; 8 positions match TRBD1. There are 15 residues in the CDR3. V shed 4 bases, J shed 1 base, and the junction held 3 bases outside the gene matches. Germline assignment: CDR1 SGHDT and CDR2 YYEEEE. The DNA of the CDR3 is TGTGCCAGCAGCGCCGGGACAGGGAACACCGGGGAGCTGTTTTTT. This codes for CASSAGTGNTGELFF.

V usage is TRBV11-2 and J usage is TRBJ2-5, with D maybe TRBD2 (5 bases). Germline loops: CDR1 SGHAT, CDR2 FQNNGV. The germline V and J ends were trimmed by 1 base and 1 base, with 13 bases remaining between them. The CDR3 is 16 residues long. The DNA of the CDR3 is TGTGCCAGCAGCTTAGCCCCCCGGCGGGCCCAAGAGACCCAGTACTTC. Translation gives CASSLAPRRAQETQYF.

This clone was detected ten times or more. The gene calls are TRBV6-6 and TRBJ2-3; D not resolved. CDR3 size: 15 residues. The germline V gene has CDR1 MNHNY and CDR2 SVGAGI (reference sequence). The V end lost 4 bases, the J end lost 2 bases, and 13 bases lay between the germline ends. The CDR3 sequence is CASSSQHENTDTQYF. Written as DNA, the CDR3 is TGTGCCAGCAGTTCCCAACACGAAAACACAGATACGCAGTATTTT.

The chain couples TRBV6-5 to TRBJ1-4; D perhaps matches TRBD1 (5 bases). Germline CDR1 is MNHEY and CDR2 is SVGAGI. The CDR3 runs 14 residues. V gave up 8 bases and J gave up 0 bases, with 10 bases separating them. The CDR3 loop reads CASSIRATNEKLFF. CDR3 DNA sequence: TGTGCCAGCTCCATCAGGGCAACTAATGAAAAACTGTTTTTT.

CDR3 coding DNA: TGTGCCAGCAGCGAGACAGGGTATGGCTACACCTTC. It translates to CASSETGYGYTF. V is TRBV11-2 and J is TRBJ1-2, with 7 positions matching TRBD1. Per the germline V gene, CDR1 is SGHAT and CDR2 is FQNNGV. The CDR3 extends over 12 amino acids. J was trimmed by 5 bases and V by 5 bases; bases with no gene match: 2. Full variable domain (missing parts from reference TRBV11-2 and TRBJ1-2): EAGVAQSPRYKIIEKRQSVAFWCNPISGHATLYWYQQILGQGPKLLIQFQNNGVVDDSQLPKDRFSAERLKGVDSTLKIQPAKLEDSAVYLCASSETGYGYTFGSGTRLTVV.

The rearrangement joins TRBV29-1 to TRBJ1-2; D is possibly TRBD1 (6 bases). V shed 6 bases and J shed 8 bases, with 16 bases lying between them. In germline, CDR1 is SQVTM, CDR2 ANQGSEA. The CDR3 is made up of 12 amino acids. This chain's CDR3 is CSVTPGHRGYTF. The CDR3, as DNA: TGCAGCGTGACCCCGGGACACCGGGGCTACACCTTC.

V gene TRBV15 combines with J gene TRBJ2-5, with no clear D. Per the germline V gene, CDR1 is LNHNV and CDR2 is YYDKDF (reference sequence). V was trimmed by 0 bases and J by 2 bases, leaving 4 bases between them. This CDR3 is 13 amino acids long. The CDR3 coding sequence is TGTGCCACCAGCAGAGACCTACAAGAGACCCAGTACTTC. This encodes CATSRDLQETQYF.

The rearrangement uses TRBV4-1 and TRBJ2-7, with 10 bases identical to TRBD1. The V and J ends lost 4 bases and 6 bases, in that order; junction bases with no gene match: 9. Germline values: CDR1 MGHRA, CDR2 YSYEKL. This CDR3 has 15 amino acids. CDR3 DNA: TGCGCCAGCAGCCCCGACAGGGGGCTGAGGGTCGAGCAGTACTTC. It codes for CASSPDRGLRVEQYF.